The 5 T cell receptor beta chains presented below share a single source sample, sequenced in a study of shared clonotypes between healthy human individuals. Profiling relied on immunoSEQ multiplex PCR, and the TCRdb table lists in-frame clones only, not all of them. The sample yields more than 2,000,000 clones, 80% to 95% seen once. The sample consisted of naive CD4+ T cells from PBMCs. The sample's subset: CD45RA+ positively selected. The receptors shown here come from a man aged 18 to 30 in good health. Some clones in this sample may be carry-over from other donors' samples.

The V gene is TRBV7-9, the J gene TRBJ1-1; D is perhaps TRBD1 (6 bases). This CDR3 is built from 13 residues. V was pared by 2 bases and J by 7 bases, with 11 bases between. Germline CDR1 SEHNR, CDR2 FQNEAQ (reference sequence). CDR3 amino acids: CASSLTRGNEAFF. Written as DNA, the CDR3 is TGTGCCAGCAGCTTAACGAGGGGGAATGAAGCTTTCTTT. Looking up the rest from reference TRBV7-9 and TRBJ1-1 gives the full variable domain: DTGVSQNPRHKITKRGQNVTFRCDPISEHNRLYWYRQTLGQGPEFLTYFQNEAQLEKSRLLSDRFSAERPKGSFSTLEIQRTEQGDSAMYLCASSLTRGNEAFFGQGTRLTVV.

V and J are TRBV11-2 and TRBJ2-5; 11 nucleotides agree with TRBD2. Germline CDR1 and CDR2: SGHAT and FQNNGV. Germline trimming cut 5 bases from V and 2 bases from J; bases unmatched to any gene: 10. This CDR3 comprises 17 residues. This chain's CDR3 is CASSRRPGLAVQETQYF. The CDR3 bases are TGTGCCAGCAGCCGGAGGCCGGGACTAGCGGTACAAGAGACCCAGTACTTC.

The chain couples TRBV6-5 to TRBJ2-2, with D unclear. V was cut by 0 bases and J by 7 bases, with 6 bases left in between. Per germline, CDR1 MNHEY and CDR2 SVGAGI. The CDR3 runs to 13 residues. The CDR3 coding sequence is TGTGCCAGCAGTTACTCGTTCCTCGGGGAGCTGTTTTTT. Protein: CASSYSFLGELFF.

The gene calls are TRBV10-1 and TRBJ2-4; the D gene is possibly TRBD1 (5 bases). The V gene lost 8 bases and the J gene lost 9 bases, with 17 bases spanning the gap. This CDR3 has 13 residues. The V gene's germline CDR1 is WNHNN and CDR2 SYGVQD (reference sequence). Here the CDR3 DNA reads TGCGCCAGCCACGTTCGAAGGGGTGGCATTCAGTACTTC. Amino acid sequence: CASHVRRGGIQYF.

This chain uses TRBV4-1 with TRBJ1-4, with 12 bases aligning to TRBD1. Losses at the gene ends were 1 base for V and 5 bases for J; bases not matched to a gene: 5. Germline V gene lookup returns CDR1 MGHRA and CDR2 YSYEKL. The CDR3 spans 17 residues. The CDR3, as DNA: TGCGCCAGCAGCCAAGGAGGTGGGACAGGGGGCAATGAAAAACTGTTTTTT. Translated, it gives CASSQGGGTGGNEKLFF.